The 6 T cell receptor beta chains reported below all come from one sample, sequenced in a study of regulatory T cells in long-lasting Graves disease. Arm-PCR of CDR3 regions and iRepertoire HTBI primers were used to build TCR beta libraries. TCRdb re-called the multiplex PCR reads through MiXCR, storing one row per CDR3 protein. The profile covers approximately 400,000 distinct CDR3 sequences, with about 20% appearing a single time and roughly 20% taken by the ten largest. Time point of the sample: persistent/refractory GD, antithyroid drugs over 5 years with positive TRAb. PBMC RNA served as the TCR library source. Sequenced material: peripheral blood mononuclear cells (PBMCs), taken when the disease was refractory, from a patient treated with antithyroid drugs. Every receptor here comes from a female donor with Graves disease.

The rearrangement joins TRBV5-6 to TRBJ1-5; D uncertain. Trimming took off 2 bases at V and 8 bases at J, with 17 bases between the two ends. The CDR3 has 15 amino acids. Germline V lookup: CDR1 SGHDT, CDR2 YYEEEE. This CDR3 reads CASSLSGRLSEPQHF. The DNA for the CDR3 is TGTGCCAGCAGCTTATCAGGCAGGCTCTCGGAGCCCCAGCATTTT.

The chain recombines TRBV27 with TRBJ2-2; TRBD2 agrees at 13 bases. This CDR3 spans 16 amino acids. Germline CDR1 is MNHEY and CDR2 is SMNVEV (reference sequence). V trimming: 5 bases; J trimming: 5 bases; junction bases outside the gene matches: 5. The CDR3 DNA reads TGTGCCAGCAGTCTGGGGACTAGCGGGGCTACCGGGGAGCTGTTTTTT. Translation: CASSLGTSGATGELFF.

This clonotype was observed at least ten times. The chain couples TRBV30 to TRBJ1-4; 12 bases are a match to TRBD1. V gave up 7 bases and J gave up 8 bases; unmatched junction bases: 11. Germline assignment: CDR1 GTSNPN and CDR2 SVGIG (reference sequence). This CDR3 is 15 amino acids long. CDR3 sequence reads: CASNRDRGHTEKLFF. CDR3 nucleotide sequence: TGTGCCTCCAACCGGGACAGGGGGCATACGGAAAAACTGTTTTTT.

There are a few counts of this clonotype. The chain couples TRBV18 to TRBJ1-1; 7 nucleotides agree with TRBD1. There are 14 residues in the CDR3. V dropped 1 base and J dropped 4; count of bases not matched to a gene: 3. The germline gives CDR1 KGHSH, CDR2 LQKENI. The CDR3 spells CASSPRKGATEAFF. As DNA, the CDR3 is TGTGCCAGCTCACCACGCAAGGGGGCCACTGAAGCTTTCTTT.

This clonotype was observed many times. The chain couples TRBV5-5 to TRBJ1-2; D remains unclear. Trimming removed 1 base at V and 4 bases at J, with 11 bases between. Per germline, CDR1 SGHKS and CDR2 YYEKEE (reference sequence). The CDR3 covers 14 residues. CDR3 sequence: CASSLHSGPYGYTF. The CDR3 coding sequence is TGTGCCAGCAGCTTGCACAGTGGACCCTATGGCTACACCTTC.

This clonotype was seen a handful of times. This chain joins TRBV29-1 and TRBJ1-2; tentative D call: TRBD1 (5 bases). V dropped 5 bases and J dropped 5 bases, with 12 bases sitting between them. The CDR3 contains 12 residues. Germline CDR1 is SQVTM and CDR2 is ANQGSEA. The CDR3 sequence is CSVSGVAYGYTF. Written as DNA, the CDR3 is TGCAGCGTTTCGGGGGTAGCTTATGGCTACACCTTC. Filled out from reference TRBV29-1 and TRBJ1-2, the complete variable domain reads SAVISQKPSRDICQRGTSLTIQCQVDSQVTMMFWYRQQPGQSLTLIATANQGSEATYESGFVIDKFPISRPNLTFSTLTVSNMSPEDSSIYLCSVSGVAYGYTFGSGTRLTVV.